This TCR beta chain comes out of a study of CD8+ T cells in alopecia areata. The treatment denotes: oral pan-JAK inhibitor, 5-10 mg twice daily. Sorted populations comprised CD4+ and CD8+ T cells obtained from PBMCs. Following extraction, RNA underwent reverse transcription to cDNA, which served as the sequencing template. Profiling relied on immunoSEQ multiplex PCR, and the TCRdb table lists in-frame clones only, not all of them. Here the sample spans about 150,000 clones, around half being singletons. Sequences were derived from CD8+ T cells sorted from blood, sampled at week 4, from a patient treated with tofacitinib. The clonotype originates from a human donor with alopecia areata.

CDR3 loop: CASSLIGLGNSPLHF. Here the CDR3 DNA reads TGTGCCAGCAGCTTAATAGGGTTAGGGAATTCACCCCTCCACTTT. The chain uses TRBV7-3 and TRBJ1-6; D is uncertain. The CDR3 extends over 15 amino acids. Germline assignment: CDR1 SGHTA and CDR2 FQGTGA. V gave up 1 base and J gave up 7 bases, with 11 bases separating them. The full variable domain, in which reference TRBV7-3 and TRBJ1-6 provide the parts outside the CDR3, is GAGVSQTPSNKVTEKGKYVELRCDPISGHTALYWYRQSLGQGPEFLIYFQGTGAADDSGLPNDRFFAVRPEGSVSTLKIQRTERGDSAVYLCASSLIGLGNSPLHFGNGTRLTVT.